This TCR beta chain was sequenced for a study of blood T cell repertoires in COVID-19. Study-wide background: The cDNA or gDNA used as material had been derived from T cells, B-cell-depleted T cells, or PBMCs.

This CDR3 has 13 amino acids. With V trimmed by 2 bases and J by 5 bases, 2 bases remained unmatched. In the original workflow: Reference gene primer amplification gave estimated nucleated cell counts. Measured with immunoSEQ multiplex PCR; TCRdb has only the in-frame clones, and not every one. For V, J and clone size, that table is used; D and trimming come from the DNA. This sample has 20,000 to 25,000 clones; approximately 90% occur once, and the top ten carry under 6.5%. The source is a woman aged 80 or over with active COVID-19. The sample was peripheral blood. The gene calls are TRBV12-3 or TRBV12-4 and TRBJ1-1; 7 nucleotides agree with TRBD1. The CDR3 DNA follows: TGTGCCAGCAGTTTAAGGGGGCCAACTGAAGCTTTCTTT. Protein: CASSLRGPTEAFF.